This TCR beta chain emerged from a study of shared clonotypes between healthy human individuals. The study, taken as a whole, reports: What rarefaction showed was incomplete sorted-subset sequencing despite large depth. Generally, estimated richness proved larger in naive subsets than it did in memory subsets. Investigators collected only blood, and repertoires in tissues likely differ.

TCRdb keeps only in-frame clones here, not all; method: immunoSEQ multiplex PCR. Found here are a few million clones, just under 95% of them singletons; the top ten hold over 1.5%. Germline V CDR1 and CDR2: LNHNV, YYDKDF (reference sequence). The V gene end was trimmed by 2 bases and the J gene end by 5 bases; junction bases not matched to a gene: 0. The CDR3 spans 14 residues. With regard to this clone: The antigen is undetermined.

CD8 cells classed as naive were CD45RO-negative and positively selected for CCR7, excluding terminally differentiated effector memory CD45RA+ cells. All donors were Caucasian adults living in Nashville, Tennessee. This TCR derives from a man younger than 35 in good health. Some clones in this sample may be carry-over from other donors' samples. The chain has TRBV15 and TRBJ2-1, with 10 bases lining up with TRBD2. The sequencing input was naive CD8+ T cells from PBMCs. The CDR3 region is CATSRLAGDNEQFF. The CDR3 DNA reads as TGTGCCACCAGCAGACTAGCGGGGGACAATGAGCAGTTCTTC.